This T cell receptor (beta chain) was obtained from a study of read filtering for tumor transcriptome and immune sequencing. This library used around 400 ng RNA and molecular barcoded adaptors spanning alpha/delta and beta/gamma chains. TCRdb fed the reads into MiXCR, producing one record per CDR3 protein. The sample shows some 62,000 distinct CDR3 sequences, roughly 14% of them seen only once. This CDR3 spans 15 amino acids. The germline gives CDR1 SGHVS, CDR2 FQNEAQ. V lost 5 bases, J lost 1 base, and 7 bases stayed unmatched. At least ten counts were recorded for this clonotype. V and J are TRBV7-8 and TRBJ1-1, with 7 nucleotides matching TRBD1. This TCR was sampled from a donor aged 40 or older with multiple myeloma. Sequenced input: a population of CD138-negative cells sorted from bone marrow. The CDR3, as DNA: TGTGCCAGCAGCCTAGGGACAGCTTCGAACACTGAAGCTTTCTTT. This gives the protein CASSLGTASNTEAFF.